The 26 T cell receptor beta chains below all came from one sample that was sequenced in a study of regulatory T cells in long-lasting Graves disease. CDR3 regions were amplified by Arm-PCR using iRepertoire HTBI primers to build TCR beta libraries. TCRdb reprocessed the multiplex PCR reads via MiXCR and lists one record per CDR3 protein. Counted here are about 540,000 distinct CDR3 sequences, less than 15% occurring once; the ten biggest clones make up more than 8.5%. Sample time point: newly diagnosed GD, antithyroid drugs for less than 3 months. PBMC RNA was the source of the TCR library. Another study also made use of these data, one on T cells in Graves' hyperthyroidism and ophthalmopathy.

This specimen was peripheral blood mononuclear cells (PBMCs), taken at new diagnosis, from a patient treated with antithyroid drugs. The receptors here all came from a man younger than 45 with Graves disease.

In this sample, this clonotype turned up many times. The chain carries TRBV5-1 and TRBJ2-7; 8 bases fit TRBD1. CDR3 length: 12 residues. Germline V gene lookup returns CDR1 SGHRS and CDR2 YFSETQ. V was clipped by 4 bases and J by 3 bases; unmatched bases: 0. The CDR3 DNA follows: TGCGCCAGCAGCGGACAGGGCTACGAGCAGTACTTC. It is translated as CASSGQGYEQYF.

This clonotype turned up a few times. The V call is TRBV20-1, the J call TRBJ1-4; 8 bases are a match to TRBD1. Germline CDR1 and CDR2: DFQATT and SNEGSKA (reference sequence). The trim removed 1 base at V and 13 bases at J, leaving 11 bases unmatched. The CDR3 has 14 residues. In DNA, the CDR3 is TGCAGTGCTAGAGGTCGACAGGGGAGGGAGGTACTGTTTTTT. Translation gives CSARGRQGREVLFF.

This clonotype was seen many times. The genes are TRBV30 and TRBJ2-1; D unclear. The ends were cut back, 2 bases at V and 7 bases at J, with 9 bases in the middle. From germline, CDR1 is GTSNPN and CDR2 SVGIG (reference sequence). There are 12 residues in the CDR3. The CDR3 coding sequence is TGTGCCTGGAGTTCTAGGGTTAATGAGCAGTTCTTC. Protein product: CAWSSRVNEQFF.

This clonotype was seen ten or more times. The chain couples TRBV11-1 to TRBJ2-7, with 11 positions matching TRBD2. J was trimmed by 6 bases and V by 5 bases; bases with no gene match: 6. CDR3 length: 14 amino acids. Germline values: CDR1 SGHAT, CDR2 FQDESV (reference sequence). CDR3 region: CASSIPGTSGEQYF. The CDR3 DNA is TGTGCCAGCAGCATTCCCGGGACTAGCGGCGAGCAGTACTTC. Based on the CDR3 plus reference TRBV11-1 and TRBJ2-7, the full variable domain is EAEVAQSPRYKITEKSQAVAFWCDPISGHATLYWYRQILGQGPELLVQFQDESVVDDSQLPKDRFSAERLKGVDSTLKIQPAELGDSAMYLCASSIPGTSGEQYFGPGTRLTVT.

The chain uses TRBV6-1 and TRBJ1-1, with D possibly matching TRBD1 (6 bases). CDR3 size: 15 residues. Germline V gene data show CDR1 as MNHNS and CDR2 as SASEGT. V lost 6 bases and J lost 0, with 14 bases in between. CDR3 DNA: TGTGCCAGCAGCCGTACAGGGAGGGTGAACACTGAAGCTTTCTTT. Protein: CASSRTGRVNTEAFF.

This clonotype has only a few counts. J is TRBJ1-2 and V is TRBV9; 7 positions match TRBD1. CDR3 length: 13 amino acids. V trimming: 4 bases; J trimming: 8 bases; junction bases outside the gene matches: 8. Germline values: CDR1 SGDLS, CDR2 YYNGEE. The CDR3 DNA is TGTGCCAGCAGCCCCCGACAGGGTGAAGGCTACACCTTC. It encodes CASSPRQGEGYTF. Based on the CDR3 plus reference TRBV9 and TRBJ1-2, the full variable domain is DSGVTQTPKHLITATGQRVTLRCSPRSGDLSVYWYQQSLDQGLQFLIQYYNGEERAKGNILERFSAQQFPDLHSELNLSSLELGDSALYFCASSPRQGEGYTFGSGTRLTVV.

This clonotype occurred a few times. The chain couples TRBV5-4 to TRBJ1-2, with 8 positions matching TRBD1. Germline V gene data show CDR1 as SGHNT and CDR2 as YYREEE (reference sequence). The CDR3 has 17 residues. J gave up 4 bases and V 0 bases, and 11 bases lay outside the gene matches. The CDR3 loop reads CASSLDRGFKGSYGYTF. The CDR3, as DNA: TGTGCCAGCAGCTTGGACAGGGGGTTCAAAGGATCCTATGGCTACACCTTC.

The gene calls are TRBV6-1 and TRBJ2-3; D is uncertain. The V end lost 6 bases, the J end lost 1 base, and 8 bases lay between the germline ends. The CDR3 is 13 residues long. CDR1 MNHNS and CDR2 SASEGT come from the germline V gene. CDR3 sequence reads: CASRDDRTDTQYF. Written as DNA, the CDR3 is TGTGCCAGCAGGGATGATCGCACAGATACGCAGTATTTT.

At least ten counts were recorded for this clonotype. The chain couples TRBV6-1 to TRBJ1-4; 8 nucleotides align to TRBD1. CDR3 length: 13 residues. Germline V CDR1 and CDR2: MNHNS, SASEGT. The J segment lost 8 bases and the V segment lost 6 bases, leaving 5 bases of the junction unmatched. CDR3 sequence: CASRPGGEEKLFF. As DNA, the CDR3 is TGTGCCAGCAGGCCAGGGGGCGAGGAAAAACTGTTTTTT.

There are many counts of this clonotype. This chain joins TRBV27 and TRBJ1-4; D call uncertain. The CDR3 totals 13 residues. V lost 5 bases and J lost 7, with 11 bases in between. CDR1 is MNHEY, CDR2 SMNVEV, per germline (reference sequence). In DNA, the CDR3 is TGTGCCAGCAGTATGTGGGTCTCTGAAAAACTGTTTTTT. Its translation is CASSMWVSEKLFF.

The V and J genes are TRBV12-3 or TRBV12-4 and TRBJ1-1, with a tentative D call TRBD1 (6 bases). Trimming shortened V by 9 bases and J by 5 bases, and 16 bases separated the two germline ends. The CDR3 covers 13 residues. The CDR3: CASGPGARTEAFF. CDR3 bases: TGTGCCAGTGGCCCAGGGGCTAGGACTGAAGCTTTCTTT.

In the case of this clonotype: The junction does not match germline at one end; this may be a read error. The rearrangement links TRBV3-1 to TRBJ1-5; no definite D call. Per germline, CDR1 LGHDT and CDR2 YNNKEL (reference sequence). The CDR3 has 17 amino acids. The CDR3 loop is CASSQYPGDNSNRPQHF. CDR3 nucleotide sequence: TGTGCCAGCAGCCAATACCCAGGCGACAATAGCAATCGGCCCCAGCATTTT. Full variable domain (missing parts from reference TRBV3-1 and TRBJ1-5): DTAVSQTPKYLVTQMGNDKSIKCEQNLGHDTMYWYKQDSKKFLKIMFSYNNKELIINETVPNRFSPKSPDKAHLNLHINSLELGDSAVYFCASSQYPGDNSNRPQHFGDGTRLSIL.

This clonotype was seen only a few times. Since a much larger clone is just one base distant, this may be a read error. The chain combines TRBV2 with TRBJ1-2; D gene uncertain. Per the germline V gene, CDR1 is SNHLY and CDR2 is FYNNEI. V was cut by 4 bases and J by 4 bases, with 16 bases left in between. This CDR3 is 15 amino acids long. DNA of the CDR3: TGTGCCAGCAGTGGATATATAAAGACGGGCTATGGCTACACCTTC. Translating gives CASSGYIKTGYGYTF.

This clonotype was picked up many times. CDR3: CASSFGQGFYQETQYF. CDR3 DNA sequence: TGTGCCAGCAGCTTCGGACAGGGCTTTTACCAAGAGACCCAGTACTTC. The V and J genes are TRBV7-9 and TRBJ2-5, with TRBD1 matching over 8 bases. CDR1 and CDR2 from the germline V gene are SEHNR and FQNEAQ (reference sequence). J gave up 0 bases and V 3 bases, and 6 bases lay outside the gene matches. The CDR3 is made up of 16 amino acids.

This clonotype was observed many times. The chain is built from TRBV12-3 or TRBV12-4 and TRBJ1-5; no firm D call. CDR3 length: 14 amino acids. Trimming shortened V by 3 bases and J by 4 bases, and 10 bases separated the two germline ends. CDR3 sequence reads: CASSFEPLNQPQHF. The CDR3 bases are TGTGCCAGCAGTTTTGAACCGCTAAATCAGCCCCAGCATTTT.

This clonotype came up many times. The genes are TRBV6-1 and TRBJ2-7; 8 nucleotides match TRBD2. Germline values: CDR1 MNHNS, CDR2 SASEGT. Unmatched junction bases numbered 9, after V lost 3 bases and J lost 5 bases. This CDR3 comprises 15 residues. The CDR3 bases are TGTGCCAGCAGTGATACCGGGACTAGTGTCAACGAGCAGTACTTC. Amino acid sequence: CASSDTGTSVNEQYF.

This chain's CDR3 is CSAVRTETQYF. The CDR3 DNA is TGCAGTGCAGTAAGAACAGAGACCCAGTACTTC. This chain joins TRBV20-1 and TRBJ2-5; D is undetermined. CDR3 length: 11 residues. The germline V gene has CDR1 DFQATT and CDR2 SNEGSKA (reference sequence). V was trimmed by 6 bases and J by 4 bases, leaving 9 bases between them.

Details on this clonotype: A much bigger clone sits one base away, suggesting this may be a read error. V is TRBV27 and J is TRBJ2-4; 7 nucleotides agree with TRBD2. Germline CDR1 and CDR2: MNHEY and SMNVEV (reference sequence). V lost 7 bases and J lost 13; bases outside the gene matches: 22. There are 16 residues in the CDR3. Here the CDR3 reads CASKPRAGAKVNEQYF. The CDR3 nucleotides are TGTGCCAGCAAGCCTCGGGCGGGAGCAAAAGTAAATGAGCAGTACTTC.

Ten or more counts support this clonotype. The chain uses TRBV27 and TRBJ1-1, with D perhaps matching TRBD1 (5 bases). This CDR3 region has 14 residues. Trimming removed 2 bases at V and 4 bases at J, with 11 bases between. Germline V gene sequence: CDR1 MNHEY, CDR2 SMNVEV (reference sequence). CDR3 bases: TGTGCCAGCAGTTTAAGCTGGGGCGGCACTGAAGCTTTCTTT. This encodes CASSLSWGGTEAFF.

A few counts support this clonotype. The CDR3 here is CSVPGGGAIGREQFF. The CDR3 DNA is TGCAGTGTCCCGGGGGGGGGGGCGATTGGACGTGAGCAGTTCTTC. The chain combines TRBV20-1 with TRBJ2-1; 8 bases fit TRBD2. Germline CDR1 reads DFQATT; CDR2 reads SNEGSKA (reference sequence). The trim removed 7 bases at V and 9 bases at J, leaving 17 bases unmatched. The CDR3 has 15 amino acids.

This chain uses TRBV5-6 with TRBJ2-1; 10 nucleotides match TRBD2. V was pared by 3 bases and J by 6 bases, with 6 bases of the junction left unmatched. The germline V gene has CDR1 SGHDT and CDR2 YYEEEE. This CDR3 region has 15 residues. DNA of the CDR3: TGTGCCAGCAGCTGGGGACTAGCGACTTTCAATGAGCAGTTCTTC. It codes for CASSWGLATFNEQFF.

In regard to this clonotype: This may come from a read error, since a much larger clone is one base off. The CDR3 protein is CASSLESGPNPYEQFF. The CDR3 DNA reads as TGTGCCAGCAGCTTAGAGTCAGGACCAAACCCATACGAGCAGTTCTTC. The chain has TRBV11-2 and TRBJ2-1; D call uncertain. The CDR3 consists of 16 residues. Per germline, CDR1 SGHAT and CDR2 FQNNGV. V dropped 0 bases and J dropped 10 bases, with 19 bases sitting between them.

This clonotype was seen at least ten times. This chain uses TRBV28 with TRBJ2-7; D is uncertain. V was trimmed by 2 bases and J by 0 bases, leaving 5 bases between them. This CDR3 is built from 13 residues. Germline-derived CDR1 and CDR2 are MDHEN and SYDVKM. CDR3 region: CASSLTSSYEQYF. In DNA, the CDR3 is TGTGCCAGCAGTTTAACTTCCTCCTACGAGCAGTACTTC. Based on the CDR3 plus reference TRBV28 and TRBJ2-7, the full variable domain is DVKVTQSSRYLVKRTGEKVFLECVQDMDHENMFWYRQDPGLGLRLIYFSYDVKMKEKGDIPEGYSVSREKKERFSLILESASTNQTSMYLCASSLTSSYEQYFGPGTRLTVT.

The genes are TRBV15 and TRBJ2-1; 7 bases are shared with TRBD2. V was clipped by 0 bases and J by 5 bases; unmatched bases: 4. CDR3 length: 15 residues. CDR1 and CDR2 (germline): LNHNV, YYDKDF (reference sequence). The chain's CDR3 is CATSREAGRDNEQFF. The DNA of the CDR3 is TGTGCCACCAGCAGAGAAGCGGGGCGTGACAATGAGCAGTTCTTC. Looking up the rest from reference TRBV15 and TRBJ2-1 gives the full variable domain: DAMVIQNPRYQVTQFGKPVTLSCSQTLNHNVMYWYQQKSSQAPKLLFHYYDKDFNNEADTPDNFQSRRPNTSFCFLDIRSPGLGDTAMYLCATSREAGRDNEQFFGPGTRLTVL.

In its sample, this clonotype was seen many times. The chain couples TRBV10-3 to TRBJ1-4; TRBD1 agrees at 9 bases. After removal of 2 bases from V and 6 bases from J, the junction contained 1 base not matched to a gene. CDR3 size: 14 residues. Germline V lookup: CDR1 ENHRY, CDR2 SYGVKD. DNA for the CDR3: TGTGCCATCAGTGAGACAGGGGGCGATGAAAAACTGTTTTTT. Its protein is CAISETGGDEKLFF.

Many counts were recorded for this clonotype. The rearrangement links TRBV6-1 to TRBJ2-3; no clear D. Germline CDR1 and CDR2: MNHNS and SASEGT. V lost 6 bases and J lost 3, with 13 bases in between. This CDR3 spans 14 amino acids. Here the CDR3 reads CASSTGSGTDTQYF. The DNA of the CDR3 is TGTGCCAGCAGCACCGGCAGTGGGACAGATACGCAGTATTTT.